A selection of T cell receptor beta chains follows, all from one sample in a study of blood T cell repertoires in COVID-19. Clones were read by immunoSEQ multiplex PCR, and TCRdb kept only the in-frame ones, dropping some. This table holds 200,000 to 250,000 clones, around 84% found once. Sequencing was done on a sample of peripheral blood. These receptors were collected from a woman aged 55-75 years who had recovered from COVID-19. Both conserved end residues are part of each CDR3. D genes are given only for firm matches. Size tells how often a clone was seen (once, few, many) or the class of an expanded clone, and some rows leave it out.

D gene	V gene	J gene	clone size	CDR3 protein	CDR3 DNA
TRBD1	TRBV27	TRBJ1-2	-	CASSFRDRGSGYTF	TGTGCCAGCAGTTTCCGGGACAGAGGTAGTGGCTACACCTTC
-	TRBV5-5	TRBJ1-5	-	CASSLEDKLYQPQHF	TGTGCCAGCAGCTTGGAGGACAAACTTTATCAGCCCCAGCATTTT
TRBD1	TRBV20-1	TRBJ1-5	-	CSASLPGTGSNQPQHF	TGCAGTGCTAGTCTCCCCGGGACAGGTAGCAATCAGCCCCAGCATTTT
-	TRBV10-3	TRBJ2-7	-	CAISEFRDSFYEQYF	TGTGCCATCAGTGAGTTCCGGGACTCCTTCTACGAGCAGTACTTC
-	TRBV5-6	TRBJ2-3	once	CASSHGGPDTQYF	TGTGCCAGCAGCCACGGGGGGCCGGATACGCAGTATTTT
-	TRBV6-6	TRBJ2-5	-	CASSYPGAGIQETQYF	TGTGCCAGCAGTTACCCTGGTGCGGGAATCCAAGAGACCCAGTACTTC
-	TRBV21-1	TRBJ2-7	-	CASSKVRSDYEQYF	TGTGCCAGCAGCAAAGTTCGGTCCGACTACGAGCAGTACTTC
TRBD1	TRBV10-3	TRBJ1-6	-	CATTHWTGGNSPLHF	TGTGCCACCACTCACTGGACAGGGGGTAATTCACCCCTCCACTTT
-	TRBV7-2	TRBJ1-6	few	CASSLDATLHF	TGTGCCAGCAGCTTAGATGCAACACTCCACTTT
-	TRBV27	TRBJ2-1	-	CASSHPRSGHNEQFF	TGTGCCAGCAGTCACCCCCGATCAGGCCACAATGAGCAGTTCTTC
TRBD2	TRBV7-9	TRBJ2-1	-	CASTVTSESYNEQFF	TGTGCCAGCACCGTAACTAGCGAGAGTTACAATGAGCAGTTCTTC
-	TRBV3-1/TRBV3-2	TRBJ2-2	-	CASTLAPGELFF	TGTGCCAGCACCCTAGCGCCCGGGGAGCTGTTTTTT
-	TRBV10-3	TRBJ2-5	-	CAISVRGQETQYF	TGTGCCATCAGTGTGCGGGGGCAGGAGACCCAGTACTTC
-	TRBV7-2	TRBJ1-3	-	CASSAAGMGNTIYF	TGTGCCAGCAGCGCCGCAGGGATGGGTAACACCATATATTTT
TRBD1	TRBV18	TRBJ1-2	-	CASSPAGGGGSGYTF	TGTGCCAGCTCACCCGCAGGAGGGGGCGGTTCTGGCTACACCTTC
TRBD2	TRBV9	TRBJ2-7	-	CASSDGTSGGYEQYF	TGTGCCAGCAGCGACGGGACTAGCGGGGGGTACGAGCAGTACTTC
-	TRBV7-2	TRBJ2-3	-	CASSPLGSGNTQYF	TGTGCCAGCAGCCCCTTGGGGAGCGGAAATACGCAGTATTTT
TRBD1	TRBV19	TRBJ1-5	-	CASEEFSRGAQPQHF	TGTGCCAGCGAAGAATTCTCCAGGGGGGCGCAGCCCCAGCATTTT
TRBD2	TRBV9	TRBJ2-3	-	CASSAGGTSPFGDTQYF	TGTGCCAGCAGCGCGGGAGGGACTAGTCCTTTTGGGGATACGCAGTATTTT
-	TRBV30	TRBJ2-3	-	CAWNSWDTQYF	TGTGCCTGGAACAGTTGGGATACGCAGTATTTT
TRBD2	TRBV2	TRBJ2-2	few	CASLAGPNTGELFF	TGTGCCAGCTTAGCGGGGCCGAACACCGGGGAGCTGTTTTTT
-	TRBV7-9	TRBJ2-1	-	CASSWTYNEQFF	TGTGCCAGCAGTTGGACTTACAATGAGCAGTTCTTC
TRBD1	TRBV7-6	TRBJ2-3	once	CASSKQGANTDTQYF	TGTGCCAGCAGCAAACAGGGGGCTAACACAGATACGCAGTATTTT
-	TRBV27	TRBJ1-4	-	CASSLGGATNEKLFF	TGTGCCAGCAGTTTGGGCGGGGCAACTAATGAAAAACTGTTTTTT
TRBD2	TRBV11-2	TRBJ2-1	-	CASSLQGLSNNEQFF	TGTGCCAGCAGCCTGCAGGGACTATCCAACAATGAGCAGTTCTTC
-	TRBV7-2	TRBJ2-7	once	CASSSQGRFNHEQYF	TGTGCCAGCAGCTCACAGGGTCGTTTCAACCACGAGCAGTACTTC
-	TRBV9	TRBJ1-3	once	CASSRSAGNTIYF	TGTGCCAGCAGCCGGAGCGCCGGAAACACCATATATTTT
-	TRBV6-5	TRBJ2-1	-	CASSYSRAYNEQFF	TGTGCCAGCAGTTACTCGCGAGCCTACAATGAGCAGTTCTTC
TRBD1	TRBV19	TRBJ1-6	-	CASSIGQGESPLHF	TGTGCCAGTAGTATAGGGCAGGGGGAATCACCCCTCCACTTT
-	TRBV27	TRBJ1-1	-	CASSPLTGEAFF	TGTGCCAGCAGTCCATTAACAGGTGAAGCTTTCTTT
-	TRBV12-3/TRBV12-4	TRBJ2-3	-	CASSPRQLDTQYF	TGTGCCAGCAGTCCGCGACAGTTAGATACGCAGTATTTT
-	TRBV20-1	TRBJ1-5	once	CSASVTSNQPQHF	TGCAGTGCTAGTGTTACCAGTAATCAGCCCCAGCATTTT
TRBD2	TRBV9	TRBJ2-5	-	CASSVSVAGKETQYF	TGTGCCAGCAGCGTTTCAGTAGCGGGGAAAGAGACCCAGTACTTC
TRBD2	TRBV7-2	TRBJ2-7	-	CASSLDGGGGYEQYF	TGTGCCAGCAGCTTAGATGGCGGGGGGGGCTACGAGCAGTACTTC
-	TRBV6-1	TRBJ1-3	-	CASSPVFSGNTIYF	TGTGCCAGCAGTCCCGTTTTCTCTGGAAACACCATATATTTT
TRBD1	TRBV9	TRBJ1-2	-	CASSPNSGGTGYGYTF	TGTGCCAGCAGCCCTAACTCAGGGGGCACGGGATATGGCTACACCTTC
-	TRBV21-1	TRBJ1-4	-	CASSKGGRVGEKLFF	TGTGCCAGCAGCAAAGGCGGCAGGGTCGGTGAAAAACTGTTTTTT
TRBD1	TRBV30	TRBJ1-5	-	CAWSSQGDQPQHF	TGTGCCTGGAGTTCACAGGGGGATCAGCCCCAGCATTTT
TRBD1	TRBV11-3	TRBJ2-2	once	CASSLRDRGRAGELFF	TGTGCCAGCAGCTTACGGGACAGGGGGCGCGCCGGGGAGCTGTTTTTT
TRBD2	TRBV3-1/TRBV3-2	TRBJ2-3	-	CASSQGNAGVTDTQYF	TGTGCCAGCAGCCAAGGAAACGCGGGGGTGACAGATACGCAGTATTTT
-	TRBV19	TRBJ2-1	once	CASSMSAQGYNEQFF	TGTGCCAGTAGTATGTCTGCACAGGGCTACAATGAGCAGTTCTTC
-	TRBV11-2	TRBJ1-2	-	CASSLDYPRRVGYGYTF	TGTGCCAGCAGCTTAGATTACCCCCGCAGGGTGGGCTATGGCTACACCTTC
TRBD2	TRBV7-2	TRBJ2-5	many	CASSLASGGAQETQYF	TGTGCCAGCAGCTTAGCCAGCGGGGGGGCCCAAGAGACCCAGTACTTC
TRBD1	TRBV4-1	TRBJ1-1	-	CASSQTGQGNTEAFF	TGCGCCAGCAGCCAGACGGGACAGGGGAACACTGAAGCTTTCTTT
TRBD1	TRBV4-1	TRBJ2-1	-	CASSRVGTGRNEQFF	TGCGCCAGCAGCCGAGTGGGGACAGGTAGGAATGAGCAGTTCTTC
-	TRBV11-2	TRBJ1-1	-	CASSLLSEAFF	TGTGCCAGCAGCTTACTGTCTGAAGCTTTCTTT
TRBD2	TRBV11-2	TRBJ2-1	many	CASSLAAGTRNEQFF	TGTGCCAGCAGCTTAGCGGCCGGGACTAGGAATGAGCAGTTCTTC
TRBD2	TRBV29-1	TRBJ2-7	-	CSAGQAGGQQYF	TGCAGCGCAGGTCAAGCGGGGGGGCAACAGTACTTC
-	TRBV7-3	TRBJ1-1	-	CASSSMSGGTEAFF	TGTGCCAGCAGCTCAATGTCCGGGGGCACTGAAGCTTTCTTT
-	TRBV12-5	TRBJ2-2	-	CASGLSSTGELFF	TGTGCTAGTGGTTTATCCTCGACCGGGGAGCTGTTTTTT
-	TRBV5-4	TRBJ1-2	-	CASSLPGTLSINYGYTF	TGTGCCAGCAGCTTGCCCGGGACTCTCTCAATTAACTATGGCTACACCTTC
-	TRBV7-9	TRBJ1-2	-	CASMDLNYGYTF	TGTGCCAGCATGGACTTAAACTATGGCTACACCTTC
TRBD1	TRBV10-3	TRBJ1-2	-	CAISVRGTGESGYTF	TGTGCCATCAGTGTCCGCGGGACAGGGGAGTCTGGCTACACCTTC
TRBD1	TRBV5-1	TRBJ1-3	-	CASSPQEADRSELNSGNTIYF	TGCGCCAGCAGCCCACAAGAAGCGGACAGGAGTGAGCTTAACTCTGGAAACACCATATATTTT